The clone carrying this T cell receptor beta chain occurred once. Its antigen is as yet unknown. The sample is drawn from a study of vaccination effects on CD4 cells after COVID-19. ViraFEST assay sequencing came after antigen-specific CD4+ T cells were expanded with viral peptide pools. Culturing for around eleven days preceded CD4+ T cell isolation. Two-dose BNT162b2 or mRNA-1273 vaccination was given to participants. A density of over 1.5 million PBMC per well was used; these cells were cultured with about 9.1 IU/ml IL-2 and roughly 10 ug/ml peptides. Half the medium was swapped for IL-2 medium on days 3 and 7. Repertoires were generated with immunoSEQ multiplex PCR, while TCRdb's copy carries only in-frame clones and drops some. The table lists about 32,000 clones, around three quarters of them singletons. The sequences come from CD4+ T cells from PBMCs cultured with HCoV-229E spike peptides, collected after COVID-19 vaccination. The sequence derives from a human donor who received a COVID-19 vaccine.

This CDR3 reads CASSAVRSGGANGYTF. The CDR3 nucleotides are TGTGCCAGCAGTGCCGTGCGGTCAGGGGGCGCGAACGGCTACACCTTC. The chain uses TRBV6-1 and TRBJ1-2, with 8 bases aligning to TRBD1. V was pared by 4 bases and J by 8 bases, with 15 bases of the junction left unmatched. The CDR3 has 16 amino acids. CDR1 and CDR2 (germline): MNHNS, SASEGT.